One T cell receptor (beta chain) is described in this entry. The assay was immunoSEQ multiplex PCR, and TCRdb's table has in-frame clones only and misses some. The sample consists of 140,000 or so clones, approximately 85% of them appearing once. The sample comes from a study of blood T cell repertoires in COVID-19. The CDR3 is 15 residues long. Germline V gene lookup returns CDR1 SGHTA and CDR2 FQGTGA. Unmatched junction bases numbered 5, after V lost 1 base and J lost 2 bases. Sequenced input: peripheral blood. This TCR derives from a man in his fifties or sixties with acute or convalescent COVID-19. V and J are TRBV7-3 and TRBJ2-7; the match to TRBD2 covers 7 bases. The CDR3 region has the DNA TGTGCCAGCAGCTTAAGACCGGGACTAACCTACGAGCAGTACTTC. Its protein is CASSLRPGLTYEQYF. The full variable domain, completed using reference TRBV7-3 and TRBJ2-7, is GAGVSQTPSNKVTEKGKYVELRCDPISGHTALYWYRQSLGQGPEFLIYFQGTGAADDSGLPNDRFFAVRPEGSVSTLKIQRTERGDSAVYLCASSLRPGLTYEQYFGPGTRLTVT.